This T cell receptor beta chain was sequenced for a study of T cells in Graves' hyperthyroidism and ophthalmopathy. Study-wide results and caveats: Among thyroid clonotypes expanded above 0.001, most also appeared in blood.

J gave up 7 bases and V 1 base, and 11 bases lay outside the gene matches. CDR1 is SGHKS, CDR2 YYEKEE, per germline (reference sequence). The CDR3 contains 15 residues. This clonotype was seen many times. Its cognate antigen is unknown. Amplified TCR beta CDR3 regions came from RNA transcripts. First-round RT-PCR targeting the TCR CDR3 was performed with the HTBI primer set. TCRdb fed the multiplex PCR reads into MiXCR, producing one record per CDR3 protein. The sample shows 550,000 to 850,000 distinct CDR3 sequences, over 15% of them seen only once. The chain has TRBV5-5 and TRBJ2-7; 7 bases match TRBD1. Sequenced: blood. This TCR came from a woman between 50 and 59 years old with Graves' hyperthyroidism that later progressed to Graves' ophthalmopathy. This chain's CDR3 is CASSLPRDSSQEQYF. Written as DNA, the CDR3 is TGTGCCAGCAGCTTGCCCCGGGACAGCAGTCAGGAGCAGTACTTC.